These T cell receptor beta chains were read from a single sample in a study of CD8+ T cells in alopecia areata. Some clones are missing from TCRdb's copy, which holds only in-frame ones; the method was immunoSEQ multiplex PCR. The sample gives approximately 180,000 clones, 59% of which show up once; roughly 14% is in the top ten. The material was CD4+ T cells sorted from blood, obtained at week 0. The receptors shown here come from a human donor with alopecia areata. CDR3s include the opening cysteine and the closing phenylalanine or tryptophan. The D gene is left open where the match is weak. Part of the rows lack a size; the others show once, few, many or a class for expanded clones.

>TRBJ1-3|.|.|TRBV5-6
TGTGCCAGCAGCTCCGGCATCTCTGGAAACACCATATATTTT
CASSSGISGNTIYF
>TRBJ2-7|TRBD2|.|TRBV5-1
TGCGCCAGCAGCTTGCGGCCTAGCGGGGGAAATTTAGTCTCCTACGAGCAGTACTTC
CASSLRPSGGNLVSYEQYF
>TRBJ1-3|.|.|TRBV5-1
TGCGCCAGCAGCTTGGGCAGCCCGCCGGGAAACACCATATATTTT
CASSLGSPPGNTIYF
>TRBJ1-5|.|.|TRBV5-1
TGCGCCAGCAGCTCGGGGGACTTAAATCAGCCCCAGCATTTT
CASSSGDLNQPQHF
>TRBJ2-7|.|.|TRBV29-1
TGCAGCGTTGGTAGAGGCTCCTACGAGCAGTACTTC
CSVGRGSYEQYF
>TRBJ2-5|TRBD2|.|TRBV19
TGTGCCAGTAGTTCTAGACTAGCGGAAGAGACCCAGTACTTC
CASSSRLAEETQYF
>TRBJ2-2|.|.|TRBV7-2
TGTGCCAGCAGCTTAGCGGGGGGGCCCACCGGGGAGCTGTTTTTT
CASSLAGGPTGELFF
>TRBJ2-2|.|few|TRBV29-1
TGCAGCGTTGGGAGGGACACAATTGACGGGGAGCTGTTTTTT
CSVGRDTIDGELFF
>TRBJ1-6|TRBD1|.|TRBV4-2
TGTGCCAGCAGCCAAGAAGCGGACAGGCCTGGGTCACCCCTCCACTTT
CASSQEADRPGSPLHF
>TRBJ2-7|TRBD1|few|TRBV2
TGTGCCAGCAACCTGAGGGACAGGGGTTATGAGCAGTACTTC
CASNLRDRGYEQYF
>TRBJ2-1|TRBD2|.|TRBV4-1
TGCGCCAGCAGCCAAGGTGATAGCGGGGGGGCCCTGTTCGTCAATGAGCAGTTCTTC
CASSQGDSGGALFVNEQFF
>TRBJ2-7|TRBD1|.|TRBV4-1
TGCGCCAGCAGCCAACCGGGACAGGGACACGGAGAGCAGTACTTC
CASSQPGQGHGEQYF
>TRBJ1-2|.|.|TRBV5-1
TGCGCCAGCAGCTTGGAGGGATCTAACTATGGCTACACCTTC
CASSLEGSNYGYTF
>TRBJ1-2|.|.|TRBV4-1
TGCGCCAGCAGCCAAGGGGGAGGGGAATATGGCTACACCTTC
CASSQGGGEYGYTF
>TRBJ2-5|.|.|TRBV29-1
TGCAGCGTTGCTTTGGCGGGGTCATCGGAGACCCAGTACTTC
CSVALAGSSETQYF
>TRBJ2-7|TRBD1|few|TRBV18
TGTGCCAGCGGCACCGGGACAGGGGGAGCCTCCTACGAGCAGTACTTC
CASGTGTGGASYEQYF
>TRBJ1-2|.|.|TRBV5-6
TGTGCCAGCAGCCCCGGGACGGAGGACTATGGCTACACCTTC
CASSPGTEDYGYTF
>TRBJ2-1|.|once|TRBV6-5
TGTGCCAGCAGTGACTTTGGACCGAATGAGCAGTTCTTC
CASSDFGPNEQFF
>TRBJ2-2|TRBD1|few|TRBV15
TGTGCCACCAGCGGACAGGGGGACACCGGGGAGCTGTTTTTT
CATSGQGDTGELFF
>TRBJ2-5|.|.|TRBV29-1
TGCAGCGTTGGGGGGTTAGAGACCCAGTACTTC
CSVGGLETQYF
>TRBJ1-2|TRBD1|.|TRBV5-1
TGCGCCAGCAGCCAAGGGACAGGCCTAAACTATGGCTACACCTTC
CASSQGTGLNYGYTF
>TRBJ1-5|.|.|TRBV2
TGTGCCAGCAGTGGGGAGGATCAGCCCCAGCATTTT
CASSGEDQPQHF
>TRBJ2-1|.|.|TRBV20-1
TGCAGTGCCAAAGGGGGCAATGAGCAGTTCTTC
CSAKGGNEQFF
>TRBJ2-5|.|.|TRBV25-1
TGTGCCAGCAGGAGGGGGGGATCAGAGACCCAGTACTTC
CASRRGGSETQYF
>TRBJ2-7|TRBD2|.|TRBV5-1
TGCGCCAGCAGCTCTACGCGGGGGGGCTCCTACGAGCAGTACTTC
CASSSTRGGSYEQYF
>TRBJ1-5|.|.|TRBV29-1
TGCAGCGTTGTGGCAGGCGATCAGCCCCAGCATTTT
CSVVAGDQPQHF
>TRBJ1-2|.|.|TRBV30
TGTGCCTCGATGCGGGTAGTTCCCTATGGCTACACCTTC
CASMRVVPYGYTF
>TRBJ2-2|.|.|TRBV29-1
TGCAGCGTCCTCGGGGCCAGGGGCGGGGAGCTGTTTTTT
CSVLGARGGELFF
>TRBJ2-7|.|.|TRBV19
TGTGCCAGTATCAATAGGGGCAGCTACGAGCAGTACTTC
CASINRGSYEQYF
>TRBJ1-6|.|.|TRBV7-9
TGTGCCAGCAGCTTAGGTCTGGAAGGGAGCTCCCTCCACTTT
CASSLGLEGSSLHF
>TRBJ1-1|.|.|TRBV15
TGTGCCACCAGCAGAGATCAAGCTGAAGCTTTCTTT
CATSRDQAEAFF
>TRBJ1-6|TRBD1|few|TRBV7-9
TGTGCCAGCAGCTTGACAGGGGGCAACGCTAATTCACCCCTCCACTTT
CASSLTGGNANSPLHF
>TRBJ2-3|TRBD2|few|TRBV29-1
TGCAGCGGGTCTGAGCGGGGGTTGGTTGGAGATACGCAGTATTTT
CSGSERGLVGDTQYF